This T cell receptor (beta chain) originates from a study of shared clonotypes between healthy human individuals (TCRdb year 2020). Study-level background: The cohort comprised two women and a few men aged 18 to 49 years. Different laboratories and diverse techniques were used to prepare libraries and sequence TCR repertoires, to increase sequencing depth and limit assay-specific biases. For each donor, CD4 naive and CD4 memory were each run on three plates, CD8 naive on two plates, and CD8 memory on one plate. Leukapheresis yielded between about 0.9 and 9 billion PBMCs per donor. To estimate repertoire size and how much clonotypes are shared between individuals, the study performed deep sequencing of blood TCR repertoires from about 5 healthy adults.

Using the deep immunoSEQ assay, TCR CDR3 regions were amplified from genomic DNA by multiplex PCR. Extracted genomic DNA from each cell subset was spread evenly across all wells of several immunoSEQ 96-well plates, with each plate serving as a replicate. For sorted subsets, each replicate PCR was loaded with 200 ng genomic DNA, equivalent to some 31,000 T cell genomes. The purified libraries were quantified using a Qubit 3.0 fluorometer, sized with a Bioanalyzer 2100, and then quantified again using the KAPA Library Quantification kit. Every immunoSEQ 96-well plate was sequenced on a dedicated single-read 150-cycle Illumina NextSeq 550 flow cell. The original pipeline was this. Because the immunoSEQ output held only junctional sequences and lacked quality scores, the filtering could not match the filtering applied to full-length reads. To assign V/J genes and CDR3, sequences were annotated against IMGT germline references using PyIR, a Python wrapper for IgBLAST v1.9. Reads with weak V/J assignments (E-value above 1e-6), missing CDR3, stop codons, out-of-frame junctions, or ambiguous translated residues were removed. V3J clonotypes were defined as sequences sharing an identical inferred V gene, J gene, and CDR3 amino acid sequence. Percentage overlap between repertoires was calculated by dividing the number of shared unique clonotypes by the size of the smaller repertoire. Richness of each repertoire was evaluated using RTK rarefaction, the Chao1 estimator, and Recon v2.1 estimates of unobserved clonotypes. Generation probabilities were computed with OLGA for all TCRbeta clonotypes obtained by the gDNA method from four donors. TCRdb carries this immuneACCESS record with in-frame sequences only. Its versions omit some clonotypes, under half of them owing to an unresolved V gene in the studies checked, with the rest unexplained. That table furnishes V, J and clone size, whereas the DNA furnished D and trimming. This sample has roughly 590,000 clones in its table, and about 95% of those were observed once. The ten largest account for 0.11% of the sample.

A word on this clone: Its antigen is currently not known. The record has no base qualities; no much larger clone is one base away.

Trimming costs V 6 bases and J 7 bases, and their ends lie 22 bases apart. From the germline V gene (reference sequence), CDR1 is MNHEY and CDR2 is SMNVEV. Including cysteine and phenylalanine, the CDR3 has 15 amino acids. The entry retains the CDR3 DNA only, 45 bases that are in frame from base 1. CD8 naive samples consisted of CD45RO-negative cells that were positively selected for CCR7, yielding a CD45RA+CCR7+ population without TemRA cells. Healthy HIV-negative adults with no recently reported acute infections or vaccinations were included as donors. All donors were Caucasian adults living in Nashville, Tennessee, USA. After blood collection by leukapheresis, PBMCs were isolated using Ficoll-Histopaque density gradient centrifugation and then cryopreserved in the vapor phase of liquid nitrogen. Analytical flow cytometry was used to check the purity and quantity of every magnetically sorted T cell population. Genomic DNA was isolated from each sorted fraction and quantified by UV absorbance on a Nanodrop 2000c.

Study-level results and caveats: Naive subsets generally had larger estimated clonotype richness than memory subsets. Even with the large sequencing depth, rarefaction of the sorted-subset datasets indicated that sequencing was incomplete. About 5% of naive CD4, 3.5% of naive CD8, 2.3% of memory CD4, and 0.35% to 0.4% of memory CD8 clonotypes were shared across a few donors. Pairwise subsampling led to the expectation that sequencing depth would affect the degree of clonotype sharing among donors. Compared with non-shared clonotypes, clonotypes shared by all four sorted-subset donors had higher generation probabilities. Sampling was restricted to blood, and TCR repertoires in tissues likely differ from the TCR repertoires found in blood. Because the study included a small number of donors, the genetic and exposure-history diversity represented was limited.

The sample consisted of naive CD8+ T cells sorted from blood. The sample's cell subset or site, from its label and the paper: CD45RA+CCR7+. The chain was built from TRBV27 and TRBJ2-7; the D gene could be either TRBD1 or TRBD2, each agreeing at 5 bases. The sequence derives from a woman in her twenties or thirties in good health. The CDR3 has the sequence CASSAGTPPLGEQYF. The bases read TGTGCCAGCAGCGCCGGGACCCCTCCGCTGGGTGAGCAGTACTTC.